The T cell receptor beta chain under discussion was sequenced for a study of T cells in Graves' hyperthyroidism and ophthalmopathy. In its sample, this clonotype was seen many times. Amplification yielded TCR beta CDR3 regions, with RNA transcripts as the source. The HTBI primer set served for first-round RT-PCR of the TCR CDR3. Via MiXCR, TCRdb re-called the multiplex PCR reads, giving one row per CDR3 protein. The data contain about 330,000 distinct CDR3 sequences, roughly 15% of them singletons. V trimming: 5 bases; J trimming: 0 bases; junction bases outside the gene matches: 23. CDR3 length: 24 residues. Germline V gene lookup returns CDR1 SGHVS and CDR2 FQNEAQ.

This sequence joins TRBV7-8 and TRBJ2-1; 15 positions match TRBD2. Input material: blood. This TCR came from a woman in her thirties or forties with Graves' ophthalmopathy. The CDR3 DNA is TGTGCCAGCAGCCGAACCGGTAGGACTCCGGGACTAGCGGGAGGACCTTACTCCTACAATGAGCAGTTCTTC. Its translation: CASSRTGRTPGLAGGPYSYNEQFF.